This T cell receptor beta chain emerged from a study of T cells in Graves' hyperthyroidism and ophthalmopathy. Diagnoses used clinical symptoms, serum thyroxine and TRAb, thyroid ultrasound and orbital computed tomography. There were TCR beta CDR3 regions amplified from RNA transcripts. The HTBI primer set served for first-round RT-PCR of the TCR CDR3. One entry per CDR3 protein, called by TCRdb with MiXCR from the multiplex PCR reads. The sample shows approximately 590,000 distinct CDR3 sequences, about 15% of them seen only once. The source of this sequence is a woman under 40 with Graves' hyperthyroidism. The sequencing sample was made of blood.

DNA for the CDR3: TGTGCTAGTGGCCTCCCTGTGACAGGGATTAATCAGCCCCAGCATTTT. Protein product: CASGLPVTGINQPQHF. V usage is TRBV12-5 and J usage is TRBJ1-5, with 7 bases aligning to TRBD1. Unmatched junction bases numbered 12, after V lost 6 bases and J lost 4 bases. Germline-derived CDR1 and CDR2 are LGHNT and FRNRAP. The CDR3 totals 16 residues.